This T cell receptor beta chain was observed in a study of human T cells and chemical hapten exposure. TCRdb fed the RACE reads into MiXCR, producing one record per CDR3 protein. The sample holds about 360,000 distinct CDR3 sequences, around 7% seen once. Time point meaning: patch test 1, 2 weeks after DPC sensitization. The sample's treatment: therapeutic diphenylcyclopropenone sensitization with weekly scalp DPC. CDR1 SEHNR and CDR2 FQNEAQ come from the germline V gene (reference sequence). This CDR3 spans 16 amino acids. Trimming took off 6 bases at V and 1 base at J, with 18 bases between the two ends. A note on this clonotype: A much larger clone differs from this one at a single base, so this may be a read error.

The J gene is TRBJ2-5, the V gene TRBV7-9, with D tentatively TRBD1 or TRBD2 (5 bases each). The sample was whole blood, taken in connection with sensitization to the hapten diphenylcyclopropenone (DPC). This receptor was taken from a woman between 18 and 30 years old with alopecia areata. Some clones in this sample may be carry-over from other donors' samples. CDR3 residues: CASRPVQGPPQETQYF. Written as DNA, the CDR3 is TGTGCCAGCAGACCAGTCCAGGGACCACCCCAAGAGACCCAGTACTTC. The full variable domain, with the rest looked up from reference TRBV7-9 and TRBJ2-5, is DTGVSQNPRHKITKRGQNVTFRCDPISEHNRLYWYRQTLGQGPEFLTYFQNEAQLEKSRLLSDRFSAERPKGSFSTLEIQRTEQGDSAMYLCASRPVQGPPQETQYFGPGTRLLVL.